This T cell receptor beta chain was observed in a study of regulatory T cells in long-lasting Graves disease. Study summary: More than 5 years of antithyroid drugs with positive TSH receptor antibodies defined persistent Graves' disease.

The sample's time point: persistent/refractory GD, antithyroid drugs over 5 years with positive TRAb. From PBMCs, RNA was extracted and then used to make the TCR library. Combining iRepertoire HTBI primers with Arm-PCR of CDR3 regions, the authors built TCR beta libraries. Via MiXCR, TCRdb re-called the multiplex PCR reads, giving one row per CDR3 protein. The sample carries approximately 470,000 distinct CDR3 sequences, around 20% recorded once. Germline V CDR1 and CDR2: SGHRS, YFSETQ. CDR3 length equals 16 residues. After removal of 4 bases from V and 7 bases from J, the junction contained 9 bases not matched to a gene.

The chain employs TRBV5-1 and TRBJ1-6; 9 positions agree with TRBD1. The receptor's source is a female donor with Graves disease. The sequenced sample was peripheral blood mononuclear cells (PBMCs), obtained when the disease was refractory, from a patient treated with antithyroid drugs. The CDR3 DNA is TGCGCCAGCAGCCTAGGACAGGGGCCGAAAAATTCACCCCTCCACTTT. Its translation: CASSLGQGPKNSPLHF.